This T cell receptor (beta chain) was observed in a study of graft-versus-host responses after intestinal transplantation. Turning to the study itself: All recipients got anti-thymocyte globulin induction, then tacrolimus and steroids for around three years.

This clone was found a few times. Its antigen is not identified. Other DNA sequences from this sample encode an identical CDR3 as well. Using immunoSEQ multiplex PCR, the repertoire was profiled, and TCRdb retains in-frame clones only, with some absent. The table records under 150,000 clones, more than 90% of them present only once. The V end lost 2 bases, the J end lost 1 base, and 8 bases lay between the germline ends. There are 14 residues in the CDR3. Germline V gene lookup returns CDR1 SEHNR and CDR2 FQNEAQ (reference sequence). The rearrangement joins TRBV7-9 to TRBJ1-1; possibly TRBD1 for D (6 bases). The source of this sequence is a human donor who received an intestinal transplant. Sequencing was performed on unstimulated CD4+ T cells sorted from spleen or lymph node cells, taken before intestinal transplant. Written as DNA, the CDR3 is TGTGCCAGCAGCTTATTGACAGGGAACACTGAAGCTTTCTTT. This sequence encodes CASSLLTGNTEAFF.